These T cell receptor beta chains were read from a single sample in a study of T cell responses to AZD1222 COVID-19 vaccine. Libraries were prepared by immunoSEQ multiplex PCR; TCRdb keeps only in-frame clonotypes and omits some of them. The sample contains fewer than 200,000 clones, more than 80% of which appear only once. The source material was peripheral blood, sampled 28 days after the second dose of the MenACWY control vaccine. The origin of the receptors is an adult who received the MenACWY meningococcal vaccine as a control. Each CDR3 is given with its conserved first and last residue. D genes are given only for firm matches. Size values are once, few and many counts, or a class for expanded clones, and some rows have none.

>TRBJ1-5|NA|TRBV30|NA
CAWSPGPRNQPQHF
TGTGCCTGGAGCCCGGGACCGAGAAATCAGCCCCAGCATTTT
>TRBJ2-1|few|TRBV11-2|NA
CASSLGGVPYNEQFF
TGTGCCAGCAGCTTAGGGGGGGTTCCCTACAATGAGCAGTTCTTC
>TRBJ2-7|NA|TRBV5-1|NA
CASSDAYEQYF
TGCGCCAGCAGCGACGCTTACGAGCAGTACTTC
>TRBJ2-6|NA|TRBV7-2|NA
CASSFSTRGGNVLTF
TGTGCCAGCAGCTTTTCCACACGGGGTGGCAACGTCCTGACTTTC
>TRBJ2-7|NA|TRBV7-8|TRBD2
CASSSLGGEESYEQYF
TGTGCCAGCAGCTCCCTGGGGGGGGAAGAGTCCTACGAGCAGTACTTC
>TRBJ2-3|NA|TRBV6-5|NA
CASSYDRDSKDTQYF
TGTGCCAGCAGTTATGACAGGGACTCAAAGGATACGCAGTATTTT
>TRBJ2-1|NA|TRBV19|TRBD2
CASSIRLAGVEQFF
TGTGCCAGTAGTATAAGGCTAGCGGGAGTGGAGCAGTTCTTC
>TRBJ1-6|once|TRBV5-6|TRBD1
CASSRAVRQGVDSPLHF
TGTGCCAGCAGCCGGGCCGTGAGACAGGGAGTGGATTCACCCCTCCACTTT
>TRBJ1-1|NA|TRBV19|NA
CASSILSPGAEAFF
TGTGCCAGTAGTATCCTGAGTCCGGGAGCTGAAGCTTTCTTT
>TRBJ2-7|NA|TRBV5-1|NA
CASSLGRQLYEQYF
TGCGCCAGCAGCCTGGGCCGACAGCTCTACGAGCAGTACTTC
>TRBJ2-1|once|TRBV6-5|TRBD2
CASSPGLAWDEQFF
TGTGCCAGCAGCCCGGGACTAGCGTGGGATGAGCAGTTCTTC
>TRBJ2-7|NA|TRBV10-3|NA
CAISDREVHEQYF
TGTGCCATCAGTGATAGGGAAGTACACGAGCAGTACTTC
>TRBJ1-5|few|TRBV19|NA
CASSPTAGNQPQHF
TGTGCCAGTAGTCCCACCGCGGGCAATCAGCCCCAGCATTTT
>TRBJ2-2|NA|TRBV4-3|NA
CASSQLTNTGELFF
TGCGCCAGCAGTCAACTGACTAACACCGGGGAGCTGTTTTTT
>TRBJ2-5|NA|TRBV14|NA
CASSRLGAQETQYF
TGTGCCAGCAGCCGACTAGGGGCCCAAGAGACCCAGTACTTC
>TRBJ1-5|once|TRBV12-3/TRBV12-4|NA
CASSFWGQPQHF
TGTGCCAGCAGTTTTTGGGGCCAGCCCCAGCATTTT
>TRBJ1-5|NA|TRBV9|NA
CASSAQGGPSAQHF
TGTGCCAGCAGCGCCCAAGGGGGTCCTTCAGCCCAGCATTTT
>TRBJ2-3|NA|TRBV9|NA
CASSVVGSPTQDTQYF
TGTGCCAGCAGCGTAGTGGGTAGTCCCACACAAGATACGCAGTATTTT
>TRBJ1-2|NA|TRBV10-3|TRBD1
CAIRPDRGDGYTF
TGTGCCATCAGGCCCGACAGGGGCGACGGCTACACCTTC
>TRBJ2-1|NA|TRBV5-1|TRBD2
CASSRIPGLGDNEQFF
TGCGCCAGCAGTCGTATTCCGGGACTAGGGGACAATGAGCAGTTCTTC
>TRBJ2-1|NA|TRBV2|NA
CASRLNEQFF
TGTGCCAGCAGGCTCAATGAGCAGTTCTTC
>TRBJ1-5|few|TRBV7-2|NA
CASSLAGGGGSNQPQHF
TGTGCCAGCAGCTTAGCGGGGGGAGGGGGTAGCAATCAGCCCCAGCATTTT
>TRBJ2-7|NA|TRBV6-2/TRBV6-3|TRBD1
CASSYYDRAHEQYF
TGTGCCAGCAGTTACTACGACAGGGCCCACGAGCAGTACTTC
>TRBJ1-1|NA|TRBV19|NA
CASSLFAPPVRGGKVAFF
TGTGCCAGTAGTCTGTTTGCTCCACCCGTGCGGGGGGGAAAGGTAGCTTTCTTT
>TRBJ1-1|once|TRBV7-2|NA
CASSPEGVRNTEAFF
TGTGCCAGCAGCCCCGAGGGTGTTAGGAACACTGAAGCTTTCTTT
>TRBJ1-3|NA|TRBV10-3|NA
CAISETGASSGNTIYF
TGTGCCATCAGCGAAACGGGGGCTAGCTCTGGAAACACCATATATTTT
>TRBJ2-1|NA|TRBV12-3/TRBV12-4|NA
CASSRELNEQFF
TGTGCCAGCAGCCGAGAGCTGAATGAGCAGTTCTTC
>TRBJ2-7|NA|TRBV27|NA
CASSFRRGSYEQYF
TGTGCCAGCAGTTTTAGGCGGGGAAGCTACGAGCAGTACTTC